The sequence of this TCR beta chain was determined in a study of T cells in Graves' hyperthyroidism and ophthalmopathy. Study-wide context: Peripheral blood was obtained at initial diagnosis, preceding any treatment. Whole-study results and caveats: Ophthalmopathy, which appeared later, was predicted by the model a median around 6.5 months before onset. Most thyroid clonotypes with frequency above 0.001 were detected in blood.

Germline CDR1 and CDR2: MNHEY and SVGEGT. The CDR3 covers 15 residues. With 0 bases removed from V and 5 bases from J, the gap between germline ends came to 13 bases. The CDR3 regions of TCR beta were amplified from RNA transcripts. The HTBI primer set served for first-round RT-PCR of the TCR CDR3. TCRdb recomputed calls from the multiplex PCR reads with MiXCR, one row per CDR3 protein. The data contain around 450,000 distinct CDR3 sequences, roughly 15% of them singletons. Used for diagnoses were clinical symptoms, serum thyroxine and TRAb, thyroid ultrasound and orbital computed tomography. This clonotype has ten or more counts. Its specificity is unknown.

The gene calls are TRBV6-2 or TRBV6-3 and TRBJ1-1; D is perhaps TRBD1 (6 bases). The TCR was taken from a woman between 18 and 30 years old with Graves' hyperthyroidism. The sequencing input was blood. In DNA, the CDR3 is TGTGCCAGCAGTTACTCTCTGGGGGCGCGAACTGAAGCTTTCTTT. Translation: CASSYSLGARTEAFF.